This TCR beta chain was profiled in a study of cytomegalovirus exposure and HLA in healthy donors (dated by TCRdb to 2016 to 2017). Study-wide context: According to an earlier analysis of a few hundred of the donors, about 170 million T cells yielded some 120 million unique TCR beta sequences and more than 250 Gb of sequence data. The study profiled the T cell repertoires of approximately 700 subjects by immunosequencing and related them to cytomegalovirus serostatus. The study combined high-throughput TCR immunosequencing, statistical association of individual TCRs with disease status, and machine learning to predict cytomegalovirus infection status. In the later analysis, no new phenotypic data were used to find candidate immune exposures; instead, reliance was placed on TCR beta sequences and their occurrence across donors. Besides the first cohort of approximately 710 subjects, a separate validation cohort made up of 95 to 150 different subjects was used. Of the approximately 400 genotyped donors, approximately 82% fell in the genetic ancestry cluster associated with self-reported Caucasian donors. A later analysis re-analyzed previously published TCR beta repertoires from roughly 630 donors and added high-resolution HLA genotyping to study TCR occurrence patterns. About 330 gigabases of sequencing data and around 85 million unique TCR sequences made up an early release that covered 500 to 700 HLA-typed donors. Every discovery cohort repertoire had been produced on one sequencing platform. The study was designed to test whether signatures of past pathogen exposure could be identified by cataloging public T cell receptors. The number of typed donors differed by locus: 629-630 for A, B, C, DRB1 and DQB1; roughly 510 for DQA1; 606 for DPA1; and roughly 470 for DPB1. Alongside the repertoire data, information on donor age, sex, ethnicity and CMV serostatus was compiled. On average, 235,054 unique TCR beta nucleotide sequences were sequenced per donor among a few hundred genotyped donors of the cohort, with about 19% of those sequences being non-productive. An earlier analysis of several hundred of the donors applied high-throughput TCR beta sequencing to assess whether each TCR beta V gene segment acted as functional or pseudogenic. A later genetic analysis used genome-wide SNP genotypes for about three fifths of the roughly 700 donors, treating that subset as a discovery cohort. Roughly five DR-DQ haplotypes were treated as single units for association and clustering because of strong linkage in the cohort. HLA typing covered class I and class II loci at four-digit resolution. Overall results and qualifications from the work: Strong co-occurrence of HLA alleles, especially DR and DQ, made assigning TCR associations to individual alleles difficult. Most TCR sequences were seen in very few donors, while some public TCRs were found in many individuals. It was suggested by the authors that the approach could potentially be generalized to other disease states and immunological phenotypes. Because some donors lacked HLA typing at each locus, the association tests relied only on the typed subset. The cohort was sequenced for TCR beta chains only, and without alpha or paired-chain data the features that could be detected were limited. A further reported finding was that TCR beta sequences accurately predicted the HLA-A and HLA-B alleles for most subjects in the first cohort. According to a later analysis, most CMV-associated TCR beta chains appeared to be HLA-restricted, and the HLA associations seemed to be driven largely by CMV exposure. In vitro tests confirmed that a few of the cytomegalovirus-associated TCR beta chains recognize cytomegalovirus antigens. The classifier was reported to diagnose cytomegalovirus status with high specificity and sensitivity in both the original cohort and the validation cohort. In an earlier analysis of 450 to 750 of the donors, most TCR beta V segments appeared in productive rearrangements about 87% or about 30% of the time, broadly matching IMGT annotations. Approximately 18 rarely observed V segments, including chromosome 9 orphons, were excluded from the earlier analysis of some 590 of the donors because counts were too low. The presence/absence analyses assumed that sequencing depth was roughly uniform across donors, and that assumption may not be true. In a later analysis, HLA-associated TCR beta chains showed more clonal expansion and lower generation probabilities than non-associated chains that were equally common. A cluster of highly shared sequence variants was judged likely to represent a technical artifact of the sequencing pipeline. In the study, some 180 TCR beta chains were listed as associated with cytomegalovirus. According to a later analysis, TCR association rates differed among HLA loci, with DRB1 alleles showing the most associated TCRs and HLA-C alleles showing the fewest. Compared with the roughly 670-donor mean, donors in an Asian-associated ancestry cluster had fewer N-insertions in productive TCRs, according to a later genetic analysis. In a later analysis, some 17,000 TCR beta sequences were associated with specific HLA alleles at a false discovery rate of 0.05. A later genetic analysis associated a missense DCLRE1C variant with V-gene and J-gene trimming of TCR beta chains, and an independent cohort replicated the association. Correlated functional status among segregating V segments might reflect linkage disequilibrium, but an unknown experimental factor could not be ruled out. Several of the top co-occurrence clusters appeared to be linked to parvovirus B19, influenza, CMV and Epstein-Barr virus, according to a later analysis. CMV serostatus was the only immune exposure information available for the cohort.

The cohort was made up of several hundred healthy bone marrow donors. Cohort members were all nominally healthy when sampled, although unrecorded immune exposures were likely present. The donor was CMV seronegative and was included in the group of around 320 seronegative cohort members. A peripheral blood sample was provided by each donor, and peripheral blood mononuclear cells were used for TCR beta sequencing. Genomic DNA was extracted from the blood cell samples with the Qiagen DNeasy Blood Extraction Kit. With regard to this clone: Its target antigen remains unknown. Per-base quality was not reported, and no clone a single base away is much larger than it.

Library preparation was by the immunoSEQ multiplex PCR assay. For the multiplex PCR, a mixture combining 60 forward primers for TCR Vbeta segments and 13 reverse primers for TCR Jbeta segments was used. A multiplex PCR assay on genomic DNA amplified the CDR3 region of rearranged TCR beta genes. The Illumina HiSeq System was used to sequence the amplified TCR beta libraries as 87-base-pair reads. As for how the authors treated the data: Across the 600 to 700 repertoires, a later analysis counted tens of millions of unique TCR beta chains, some 11 million of which were shared by at least two donors. Raw reads were error-corrected and collapsed into unique sequences with a nearest-neighbor algorithm that merged closely related sequences to remove PCR and sequencing errors. V, D and J gene segments were assigned by aligning CDR3 sequences to IMGT reference sequences. For a sequence to be retained, a match of at least six nucleotides to both a V gene segment and a J gene segment was required. Rearrangements were classified as productive when the CDR3 lacked stop codons and remained in frame with V and J, and all other rearrangements were classified as non-productive. CDR3 was defined by IMGT convention, running from the second conserved V-encoded cysteine to the conserved J-encoded phenylalanine. In an earlier analysis of more than 550 of the donors, sequences lacking an unambiguous match to a single V gene segment were excluded. In an earlier analysis of some 590 of the donors, a V segment was called functional when productive rearrangements were above 56.7%, and segregating when the standard deviation between donors exceeded 5%. A statistical classification framework was developed to diagnose cytomegalovirus status using the catalog of TCR beta chain sequences. V and J gene assignment, in a later analysis, came from comparing TCR nucleotide sequences with IMGT/GENE-DB human TR gene sequences. Using the TCRdist pipeline, a later analysis assigned CDR3 sequences along with most-parsimonious VDJ recombination scenarios. In a later analysis, each TCR beta chain was defined by its CDR3 amino acid sequence together with its V-gene family, and reads lacking a unique V-gene family were excluded. As a way to deal with suspected cross-contamination and a sequencing artifact, a later analysis dropped 450 to 600 nucleotide sequences that were highly shared and had low generation probability. For each public chain, a later analysis derived a clonal expansion index from normalized ranks of inferred template counts within each repertoire. In a later analysis, generation probabilities were computed using a VDJ recombination model fitted to out-of-frame rearrangements, and the results were checked against IGoR. In a later analysis, hypergeometric tests were used to score TCR-TCR, TCR-HLA and TCR-CMV co-occurrence, with a repertoire-size bias correction applied to TCR pairs. To estimate false discovery rates, a later analysis permuted the HLA or CMV assignments 20 times. In a later analysis, co-occurring TCRs were grouped using DBSCAN, and TCRdist sequence similarity was added for clustering within HLA-allele-positive subsets. Co-occurrence clustering excluded repertoires with fewer than 30,000 or more than 120,000 public chains, plus five with anomalous nucleotide sharing. The source is immuneACCESS, and TCRdb retained only in-frame sequences with V and J called. Part of the clones is not carried over; for the studies checked, unresolved V genes explain less than half of this, and the remainder is unexplained. That table gives V, J and clone size, and the DNA gave D and trimming. The sample profile shows 190,000 or so clones; around three quarters of them were found once. The top ten hold 0.6% to 0.7% of the sample.

Sample: PBMCs. The source of this sequence is a boy aged 10-17 years in good health and CMV-seronegative.

The CDR3 protein sequence reads: CASSERGGLPELFRIYEQYF. The nucleotide sequence is TGTGCCAGCAGCGAGAGGGGGGGGCTGCCTGAGCTTTTCCGGATCTACGAGCAGTACTTC. The chain links TRBV11-3 with TRBJ2-7; D gene: possibly TRBD2, on 7 matching bases. Per the germline V gene, SGHNT is the CDR1 and YENEEA is the CDR2. Deletion took 5 bases off V and 3 bases off J, with a span of 32 bases between the germline ends. Spanning cysteine to phenylalanine, the CDR3 consists of 20 amino acids. Solely the CDR3 DNA is kept, with 60 bases framed from the first base.